The 8 T cell receptor beta chains presented below share a single source sample, sequenced in a study of shared clonotypes between healthy human individuals. The data were produced by immunoSEQ multiplex PCR, yet TCRdb's version contains in-frame clones alone and is incomplete. The sample includes about 2.1 million clones, 93% of them seen just once. Terminally differentiated effector memory CD45RA+ cells were excluded from the naive CD8 cells, which were CD45RO-negative and positively selected for CCR7. Sequences were obtained from naive CD8+ T cells from PBMCs. These receptor sequences come from a man younger than 30 in good health. Some clones in this sample may be carry-over from other donors' samples.

The J gene is TRBJ1-5, the V gene TRBV27; D is perhaps TRBD1 (6 bases). The V gene lost 1 base and the J gene lost 0 bases, with 10 bases spanning the gap. CDR3 length: 16 amino acids. Germline V gives CDR1 MNHEY, CDR2 SMNVEV (reference sequence). DNA of the CDR3: TGTGCCAGCAGTTTATGGGGGGCCTCTAGCAATCAGCCCCAGCATTTT. Translated: CASSLWGASSNQPQHF.

This clone has just one count. J is TRBJ2-7 and V is TRBV19; 8 positions agree with TRBD2. CDR1 LNHDA and CDR2 SQIVND come from the germline V gene (reference sequence). With 5 bases clipped from V and 7 bases from J, the junction kept 10 bases outside the gene matches. The CDR3 totals 14 residues. CDR3 sequence (DNA): TGTGCCAGTAGTCCCGGACTAGCAGTCTCGGAGCAGTACTTC. Translating it yields CASSPGLAVSEQYF.

This chain uses TRBV6-5 with TRBJ1-1; TRBD1 aligns across 9 bases. V trimming: 4 bases; J trimming: 7 bases; junction bases outside the gene matches: 7. Germline V gene data show CDR1 as MNHEY and CDR2 as SVGAGI. This CDR3 comprises 14 residues. The CDR3 region is CASSSHRGRVEAFF. The DNA for the CDR3 is TGTGCCAGCAGTTCCCACAGGGGGCGTGTTGAAGCTTTCTTT.

The chain couples TRBV7-9 to TRBJ1-1; no clear D. The V end was cut by 5 bases, the J end by 5 bases, with 15 bases between. The CDR3 length is 14 residues. Per germline, CDR1 SEHNR and CDR2 FQNEAQ (reference sequence). CDR3 nucleotide sequence: TGTGCCAGCAGCCCATATTCCTCCTTAACTGAAGCTTTCTTT. Translated, it gives CASSPYSSLTEAFF.

The rearrangement joins TRBV7-9 to TRBJ2-3; 10 bases fit TRBD2. Germline V gives CDR1 SEHNR, CDR2 FQNEAQ (reference sequence). The CDR3 is 14 residues long. J gave up 4 bases and V 5 bases, and 3 bases lay outside the gene matches. CDR3 nucleotide sequence: TGTGCCAGCAGCCCCGGGACTAGCGCAGATACGCAGTATTTT. This sequence encodes CASSPGTSADTQYF.

V and J are TRBV7-6 and TRBJ2-3; D gene uncertain. V lost 5 bases and J 3 bases, leaving 9 bases between the germline ends. CDR3 size: 13 residues. Germline CDR1 reads SGHVS; CDR2 reads FNYEAQ. CDR3 sequence (DNA): TGTGCCAGCAGCGAGGACCCAACAGATACGCAGTATTTT. It translates to CASSEDPTDTQYF.

This clone was observed a single time. This rearrangement joins TRBV27 to TRBJ2-4, with 8 bases that match TRBD1. The V gene's germline CDR1 is MNHEY and CDR2 SMNVEV (reference sequence). The CDR3 totals 13 residues. The junction had 2 bases not matched to a gene; V was cut back by 6 bases and J by 4 bases. This CDR3 reads CASRDRGKNIQYF. The CDR3 region has the DNA TGTGCCAGCAGAGACAGGGGTAAAAACATTCAGTACTTC.

This rearrangement joins TRBV28 to TRBJ2-7, with unresolved D. The CDR3 loop spans 13 amino acids. CDR1 is MDHEN and CDR2 is SYDVKM in the germline V gene. Trimming took off 5 bases at V and 6 bases at J, with 14 bases between the two ends. The CDR3 DNA follows: TGTGCCAGCAGTCCCCACTTCTCCCCCGAGCAGTACTTC. Residues: CASSPHFSPEQYF.